This T cell receptor (beta chain) was retrieved from a study of radiotherapy plus CTLA-4 blockade in lung cancer. Study-level information: Objective response was observed in 18% of patients, and disease control in just over 30%.

The germline V gene has CDR1 SQVTM and CDR2 ANQGSEA. The CDR3 totals 15 residues. V lost 6 bases, J lost 7 bases, and 15 bases stayed unmatched. This clone was found once. Each patient with chemo-refractory metastatic non-small-cell lung cancer was treated with focal radiation plus CTLA-4 blockade using ipilimumab. This table comes from immunoSEQ multiplex PCR, and its TCRdb copy is limited to in-frame clones, with some not included. Found here are about 83,000 clones, 60% to 85% of them singletons; the top ten hold 4%. The specimen comprised peripheral blood, sampled from a patient treated with radiotherapy plus ipilimumab. This clonotype was obtained from a human donor with non-small cell lung cancer who had a partial response to radiotherapy plus ipilimumab. Some clones in this sample may be carry-over from other donors' samples. This chain joins TRBV29-1 and TRBJ2-1; 7 positions match TRBD1. The chain's CDR3 is CSVIFASGGQNEQFF. In DNA form, the CDR3 reads TGCAGCGTGATATTTGCGTCAGGGGGTCAAAATGAGCAGTTCTTC.